This T cell receptor beta chain was sequenced in a study of T cell changes during pregnancy in multiple sclerosis. Here immunoSEQ multiplex PCR was the method, and the copy in TCRdb shows in-frame clones only, minus some. Of fewer than 60,000 clones listed, around 90% are singletons. With V trimmed by 7 bases and J by 1 base, 11 bases remained unmatched. This CDR3 contains 17 residues. The germline CDR1 and CDR2 sequences are MDHEN and SYDVKM. This TCR was recovered from a female donor in good health, enrolled as a control in a pregnancy study. Here the sequenced sample was peripheral blood, taken after pregnancy. The genes are TRBV28 and TRBJ1-3; 9 positions match TRBD1. CDR3 loop: CASTTPYRGLSGNTIYF. The CDR3 DNA is TGTGCCAGCACCACTCCCTACAGGGGGCTGTCTGGAAACACCATATATTTT.